This note documents a single T cell receptor beta chain sequence. What it binds is unknown. The sample belongs to a study of post-analysis software for immune sequencing data. Unique molecular identifiers were built into the TCR beta cDNA libraries. TCRdb independently ran MiXCR on the PCR reads; one entry per CDR3 protein. Of about 500,000 distinct CDR3 sequences detected, nearly 45% appear once; the ten largest clones hold 9.5% to 13%. Findings of the study overall: Comparison of patients with controls showed about 5 TRBV segments more frequent in patients, TRBV5-6, TRBV5-1 and TRBV20-1 among them.

CDR3 size: 17 residues. The V and J ends lost 4 bases and 3 bases, in that order; junction bases with no gene match: 15. Looked up from germline, CDR1 is DFQATT and CDR2 is SNEGSKA (reference sequence). The rearrangement uses TRBV20-1 and TRBJ2-3, with TRBD2 identical over 8 bases. The sequencing input was blood. The TCR was taken from a girl aged 5-17 years with multiple sclerosis. The CDR3 DNA follows: TGCAGTGCTATACCCAAGCGGGAGATAGATTGGACAGATACGCAGTATTTT. Encoded protein: CSAIPKREIDWTDTQYF.